This section outlines one TCR beta chain sequence together with its context. Its antigen is still unknown. Sequenced by immunoSEQ multiplex PCR; TCRdb stores in-frame clones only, minus some. In the table there are more than 95,000 clones, approximately 90% of which are singletons. These data come from a study of T cell responses to AZD1222 COVID-19 vaccine. Findings and limits, study-wide: Regions left unmutated in variants are reportedly the target of nearly half of spike-specific TCRs. All repertoire sampling was performed exclusively after the peak T cell response. Among the donors, most were white British and more were female, and clonal diversity was possibly underestimated.

The CDR3 consists of 20 residues. J lost 0 bases, V lost 2 bases, and 9 bases had no gene match. Germline V lookup: CDR1 LNHNV, CDR2 YYDKDF (reference sequence). The rearrangement uses TRBV15 and TRBJ2-3, with TRBD2 matching over 15 bases. This TCR was recovered from an adult who received the AZD1222 COVID-19 vaccine. The specimen was peripheral blood, collected 28 days after the second AZD1222 dose. CDR3: CATSRSPPGLAGGSTDTQYF. The CDR3, as DNA: TGTGCCACCAGCAGAAGCCCACCGGGACTAGCGGGAGGAAGCACAGATACGCAGTATTTT. The full variable domain, completed using reference TRBV15 and TRBJ2-3, is DAMVIQNPRYQVTQFGKPVTLSCSQTLNHNVMYWYQQKSSQAPKLLFHYYDKDFNNEADTPDNFQSRRPNTSFCFLDIRSPGLGDTAMYLCATSRSPPGLAGGSTDTQYFGPGTRLTVL.